This TCR beta chain was profiled in a study of shared clonotypes between healthy human individuals. Trimming took 0 bases from V and 4 from J, leaving 9 bases between them. The CDR3 length is 15 residues. Germline CDR1 is MGHRA and CDR2 is YSYEKL. There were no recent acute infections or vaccinations among the donors, who were healthy HIV-negative adults. Repertoires were generated with immunoSEQ multiplex PCR, while TCRdb's copy carries only in-frame clones and drops some. The sample comprises nearly 500,000 clones, 60% to 85% of which are singletons, and 10% to 15% rests with the top ten. This chain links TRBV4-1 with TRBJ1-4, with D perhaps TRBD1 (5 bases). The sequence derives from a woman between 40 and 55 years old in good health. Some clones in this sample may be carry-over from other donors' samples. Sequencing was carried out using PBMCs. CDR3 residues: CASSQEGQGNEKLFF. The CDR3 DNA sequence: TGCGCCAGCAGCCAAGAAGGCCAGGGTAATGAAAAACTGTTTTTT.